A single sample is the source of the 10 T cell receptor beta chains below, sequenced in a study of blood T cell repertoires in COVID-19. Sequencing used immunoSEQ multiplex PCR; TCRdb keeps in-frame clones, though not all of them. The top ten hold 1.8% of the sample, which has approximately 500,000 clones, 70% to 90% seen once. Material: PBMCs or T cells enriched from blood (not recorded which). Every receptor here comes from a woman in her thirties or forties who had recovered from COVID-19.

The chain uses TRBV25-1 and TRBJ1-6, with TRBD1 identical over 10 bases. Germline-derived CDR1 and CDR2 are MGHDK and SYGVNS. The CDR3 contains 14 residues. The J segment lost 8 bases and the V segment lost 4 bases, leaving 2 bases of the junction unmatched. The CDR3 region is CASSATGGDSPLHF. CDR3 in DNA: TGTGCCAGCAGTGCGACAGGGGGCGATTCACCCCTCCACTTT.

V and J are TRBV6-5 and TRBJ1-5; 7 nucleotides line up with TRBD1. This CDR3 is built from 15 residues. V gave up 4 bases and J gave up 0 bases; unmatched junction bases: 3. The germline V gene has CDR1 MNHEY and CDR2 SVGAGI. CDR3 nucleotide sequence: TGTGCCAGCAGTTCAAAGGGGGCTAGCAATCAGCCCCAGCATTTT. Amino acid sequence: CASSSKGASNQPQHF.

Concerning this clone itself: Distinct nucleotide sequences in the sample also encode this CDR3. The chain joins TRBV9 to TRBJ2-5; 7 bases map to TRBD1. Per germline, CDR1 SGDLS and CDR2 YYNGEE. The CDR3 spans 14 residues. With 2 bases clipped from V and 2 bases from J, the junction kept 3 bases outside the gene matches. In DNA, the CDR3 is TGTGCCAGCAGCGTCGGGGACAGACAAGAGACCCAGTACTTC. Translation gives CASSVGDRQETQYF.

The J gene is TRBJ1-2, the V gene TRBV10-3; the D gene is possibly TRBD1 (6 bases). CDR3 length: 12 amino acids. Germline CDR1 reads ENHRY; CDR2 reads SYGVKD. V lost 2 bases and J 8 bases, leaving 9 bases between the germline ends. The CDR3 protein is CAISEPGEGYTF. CDR3 DNA: TGTGCCATCAGTGAGCCAGGGGAGGGCTACACCTTC.

Comments on this clone: Other DNA sequences in the same sample also yield this CDR3. The chain has TRBV11-3 and TRBJ2-5, with TRBD2 as a possible D gene (6 bases). V was shortened by 1 base and J by 8 bases, with 11 bases between the two germline ends. CDR3 length equals 13 residues. Germline V lookup: CDR1 SGHNT, CDR2 YENEEA. The CDR3 protein is CASSLGLGGTQYF. The CDR3 DNA sequence: TGTGCCAGCAGCTTAGGGTTGGGGGGAACCCAGTACTTC.

The J gene is TRBJ1-2, the V gene TRBV10-1; D uncertain. This CDR3 has 13 amino acids. Germline lookup yields CDR1 WNHNN and CDR2 SYGVQD (reference sequence). V lost 0 bases and J 7 bases, leaving 9 bases between the germline ends. CDR3 sequence: CASSESRSGGYTF. CDR3 sequence (DNA): TGCGCCAGCAGTGAGTCCAGGAGCGGTGGCTACACCTTC.

The V call is TRBV18, the J call TRBJ1-2; 7 nucleotides agree with TRBD1. J lost 7 bases, V lost 5 bases, and 10 bases had no gene match. Germline CDR1 and CDR2: KGHSH and LQKENI. The CDR3 runs to 14 residues. CDR3 protein: CASSAIGGAAGYTF. In nucleotides, the CDR3 is TGTGCCAGCTCAGCCATAGGGGGCGCGGCTGGCTACACCTTC.

The chain combines TRBV6-9 with TRBJ1-2; TRBD1 matches 9 bases. Germline loops: CDR1 MNHGY, CDR2 SVAAGI. Trimming cost V 5 bases and J 4 bases; bases outside gene matches: 17. This CDR3 is 18 amino acids long. CDR3 region: CASSRKHQGQGEPYGYTF. The CDR3 bases are TGTGCCAGCAGTCGTAAACACCAGGGACAGGGAGAGCCCTATGGCTACACCTTC.

V is TRBV12-5 and J is TRBJ2-5, with 7 bases aligning to TRBD2. This CDR3 comprises 14 residues. V shed 4 bases and J 5 bases; nucleotides not matched to a gene: 7. Germline V gene sequence: CDR1 LGHNT, CDR2 FRNRAP. The chain's CDR3 is CASGSSGGSETQYF. CDR3 nucleotide sequence: TGTGCTAGTGGTTCCTCTGGCGGGAGCGAGACCCAGTACTTC.

The chain couples TRBV9 to TRBJ2-1, with 9 nucleotides matching TRBD2. There are 18 residues in the CDR3. Per the germline V gene, CDR1 is SGDLS and CDR2 is YYNGEE. V was clipped by 4 bases and J by 9 bases; unmatched bases: 20. This chain's CDR3 is CASSPRGSGRLMIVEQFF. CDR3 nucleotides: TGTGCCAGCAGCCCCCGGGGAAGCGGGAGGCTCATGATCGTTGAGCAGTTCTTC.